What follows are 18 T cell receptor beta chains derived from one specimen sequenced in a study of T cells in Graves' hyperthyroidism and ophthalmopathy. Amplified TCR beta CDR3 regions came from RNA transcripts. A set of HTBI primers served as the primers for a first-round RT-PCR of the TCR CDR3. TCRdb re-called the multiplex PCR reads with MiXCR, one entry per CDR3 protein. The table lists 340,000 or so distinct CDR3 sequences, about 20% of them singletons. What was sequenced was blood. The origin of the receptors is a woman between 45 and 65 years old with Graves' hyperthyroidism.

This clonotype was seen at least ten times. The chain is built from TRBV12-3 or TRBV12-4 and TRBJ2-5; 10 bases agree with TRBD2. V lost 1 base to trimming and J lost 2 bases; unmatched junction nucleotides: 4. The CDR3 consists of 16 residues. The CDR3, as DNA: TGTGCCAGCAGTTTAGATCTGGGACTAGCGCAAGAGACCCAGTACTTC. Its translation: CASSLDLGLAQETQYF.

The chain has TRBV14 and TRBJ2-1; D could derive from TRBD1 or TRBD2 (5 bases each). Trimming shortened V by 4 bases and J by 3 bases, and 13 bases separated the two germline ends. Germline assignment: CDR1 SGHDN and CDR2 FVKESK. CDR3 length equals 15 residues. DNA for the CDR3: TGTGCCAGCAGCCCGACGTGGGGGATCTACAATGAGCAGTTCTTC. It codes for CASSPTWGIYNEQFF.

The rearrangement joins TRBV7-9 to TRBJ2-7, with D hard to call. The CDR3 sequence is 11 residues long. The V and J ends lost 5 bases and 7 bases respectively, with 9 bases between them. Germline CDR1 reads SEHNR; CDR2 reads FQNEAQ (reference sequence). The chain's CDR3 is CASSADREQYF. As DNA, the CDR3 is TGTGCCAGCAGCGCAGACCGGGAGCAGTACTTC.

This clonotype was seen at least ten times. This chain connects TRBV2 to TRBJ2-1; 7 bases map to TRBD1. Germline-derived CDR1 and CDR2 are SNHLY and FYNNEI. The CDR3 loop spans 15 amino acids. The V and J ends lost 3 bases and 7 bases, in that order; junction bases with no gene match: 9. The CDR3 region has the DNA TGTGCCAGCAGTGAGGGGCAGGGGGTTGGAAATGAGCAGTTCTTC. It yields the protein CASSEGQGVGNEQFF. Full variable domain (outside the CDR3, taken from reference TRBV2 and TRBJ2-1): EPEVTQTPSHQVTQMGQEVILRCVPISNHLYFYWYRQILGQKVEFLVSFYNNEISEKSEIFDDQFSVERPDGSNFTLKIRSTKLEDSAMYFCASSEGQGVGNEQFFGPGTRLTVL.

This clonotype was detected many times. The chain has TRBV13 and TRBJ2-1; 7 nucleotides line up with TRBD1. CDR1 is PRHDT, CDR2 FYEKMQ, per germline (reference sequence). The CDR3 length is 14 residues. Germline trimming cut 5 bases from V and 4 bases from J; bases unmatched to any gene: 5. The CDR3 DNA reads TGTGCCAGCAGCAGGGGACAGCAGTACAATGAGCAGTTCTTC. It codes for CASSRGQQYNEQFF.

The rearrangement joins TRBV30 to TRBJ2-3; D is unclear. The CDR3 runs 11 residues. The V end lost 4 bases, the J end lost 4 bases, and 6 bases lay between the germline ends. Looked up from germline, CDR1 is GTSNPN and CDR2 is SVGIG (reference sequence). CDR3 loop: CAWKRADTQYF. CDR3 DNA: TGTGCCTGGAAAAGGGCAGATACGCAGTATTTT.

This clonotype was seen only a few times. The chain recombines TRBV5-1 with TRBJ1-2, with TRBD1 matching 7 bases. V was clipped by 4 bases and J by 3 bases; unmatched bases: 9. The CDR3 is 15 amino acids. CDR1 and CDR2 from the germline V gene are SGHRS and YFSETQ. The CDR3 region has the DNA TGCGCCAGCAGCCCAAATAAACAGGGGCACTATGGCTACACCTTC. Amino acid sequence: CASSPNKQGHYGYTF.

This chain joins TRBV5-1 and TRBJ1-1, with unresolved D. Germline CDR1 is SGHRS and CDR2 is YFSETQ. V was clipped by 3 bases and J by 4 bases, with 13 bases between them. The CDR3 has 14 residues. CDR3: CASSSSSDPTEAFF. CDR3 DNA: TGCGCCAGCAGCTCCTCGTCTGACCCCACTGAAGCTTTCTTT.

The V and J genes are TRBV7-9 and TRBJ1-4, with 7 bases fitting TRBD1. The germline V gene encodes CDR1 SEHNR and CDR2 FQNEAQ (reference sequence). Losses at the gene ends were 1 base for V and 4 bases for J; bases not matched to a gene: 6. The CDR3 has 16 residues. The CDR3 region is CASSLVLGQINEKLFF. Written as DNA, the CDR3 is TGTGCCAGCAGCTTAGTGTTGGGACAGATTAATGAAAAACTGTTTTTT.

Written as DNA, the CDR3 is TGTGCCGCCGGATCTCAAGAGCCTAGGACAGATACGCAGTATTTT. Translated: CAAGSQEPRTDTQYF. The rearrangement joins TRBV28 to TRBJ2-3; no firm D call. The V end was cut by 11 bases, the J end by 3 bases, with 21 bases between. The CDR3 runs 15 residues. The germline V gene has CDR1 MDHEN and CDR2 SYDVKM.

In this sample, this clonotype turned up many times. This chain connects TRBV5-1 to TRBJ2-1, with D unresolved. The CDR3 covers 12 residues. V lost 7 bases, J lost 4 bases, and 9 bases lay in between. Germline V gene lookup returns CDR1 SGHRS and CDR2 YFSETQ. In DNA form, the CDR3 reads TGCGCCAGCTCGGAGCCATACAATGAGCAGTTCTTC. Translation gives CASSEPYNEQFF.

The CDR3: CSARDWRSYEQYF. DNA for the CDR3: TGCAGTGCTAGAGATTGGCGATCCTACGAGCAGTACTTC. The chain employs TRBV20-1 and TRBJ2-7, with D unclear. This CDR3 is 13 amino acids long. CDR1 is DFQATT, CDR2 SNEGSKA, per germline (reference sequence). V was trimmed by 0 bases and J by 1 base, leaving 7 bases between them.

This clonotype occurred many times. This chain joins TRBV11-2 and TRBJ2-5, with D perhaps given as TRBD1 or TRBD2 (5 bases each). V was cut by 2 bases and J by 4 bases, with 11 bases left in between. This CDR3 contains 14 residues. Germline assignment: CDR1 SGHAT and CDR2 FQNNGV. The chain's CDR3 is CASSLSAGRETQYF. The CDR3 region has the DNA TGTGCCAGCAGCTTATCGGCAGGGAGAGAGACCCAGTACTTC.

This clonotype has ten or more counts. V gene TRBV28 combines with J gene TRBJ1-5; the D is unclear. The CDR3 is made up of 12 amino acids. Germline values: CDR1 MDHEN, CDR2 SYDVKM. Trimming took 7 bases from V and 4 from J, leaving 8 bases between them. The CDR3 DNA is TGTGCCAGCACGTCAGCTAATCAGCCCCAGCATTTT. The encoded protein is CASTSANQPQHF.

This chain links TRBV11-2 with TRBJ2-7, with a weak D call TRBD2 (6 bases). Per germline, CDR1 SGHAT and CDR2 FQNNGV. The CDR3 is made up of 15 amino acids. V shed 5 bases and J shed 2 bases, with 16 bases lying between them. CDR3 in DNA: TGTGCCAGCAGCGCCGGCGGGACGGTTCCCTACGAGCAGTACTTC. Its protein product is CASSAGGTVPYEQYF.

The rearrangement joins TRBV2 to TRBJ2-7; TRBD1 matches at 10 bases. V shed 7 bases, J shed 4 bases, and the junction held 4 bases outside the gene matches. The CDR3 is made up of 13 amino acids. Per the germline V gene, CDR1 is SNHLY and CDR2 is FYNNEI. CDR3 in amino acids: CASTGTGVYEQYF. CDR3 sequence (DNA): TGTGCCAGCACCGGGACAGGGGTGTACGAGCAGTACTTC.

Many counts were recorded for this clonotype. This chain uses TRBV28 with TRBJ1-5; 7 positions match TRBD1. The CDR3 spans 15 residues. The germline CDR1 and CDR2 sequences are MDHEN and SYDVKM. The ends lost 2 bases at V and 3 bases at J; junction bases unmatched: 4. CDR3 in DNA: TGTGCCAGCAGTTTAGGACAGGTGGTCAATCAGCCCCAGCATTTT. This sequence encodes CASSLGQVVNQPQHF.

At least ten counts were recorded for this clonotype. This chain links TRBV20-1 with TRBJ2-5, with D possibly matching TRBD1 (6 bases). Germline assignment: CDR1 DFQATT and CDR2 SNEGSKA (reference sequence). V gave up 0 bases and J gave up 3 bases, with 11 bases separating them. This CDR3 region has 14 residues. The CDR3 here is CSARDMAGEETQYF. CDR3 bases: TGCAGTGCTAGAGATATGGCAGGGGAAGAGACCCAGTACTTC.